This T cell receptor beta chain is from a study of CD8+ T cells in alopecia areata. About the study: Tofacitinib treatment spanned 6 to 18 months, with 6 months off drug afterward. Points from the study as a whole: Scalp data also include sequences from resident alphabeta T cells of normal skin.

Sorting of PBMCs yielded the CD4+ and CD8+ T cells. Extraction and reverse transcription of RNA yielded cDNA as the sequencing template. This table comes from immunoSEQ multiplex PCR, and its TCRdb copy is limited to in-frame clones, with some not included. The sample contains approximately 180,000 clones, over 55% of which appear only once. Details on this clone: Its antigen is unidentified.

The germline CDR1 and CDR2 sequences are SQVTM and ANQGSEA. V lost 5 bases, J lost 5 bases, and 16 bases lay in between. The CDR3 length is 14 residues. The TCR sequence derives from a human donor with alopecia areata. The V and J genes are TRBV29-1 and TRBJ2-1, with D perhaps matching TRBD1 or TRBD2 (6 bases each). Source: CD4+ T cells sorted from blood, taken at week 0. As DNA, the CDR3 is TGCAGCGTTCGGTTCCGGGGGCTAGACAATGAGCAGTTCTTC. Translating it yields CSVRFRGLDNEQFF.